Listed below are T cell receptor beta chains from one sample, sequenced in a study of T cells in Graves' hyperthyroidism and ophthalmopathy. One entry per CDR3 protein, called by TCRdb with MiXCR from the multiplex PCR reads. The sample shows around 340,000 distinct CDR3 sequences, around 23% of them seen only once. What was sequenced was blood. These TCRs come from a woman aged 45-59 years with Graves' hyperthyroidism. Both conserved end residues are part of each CDR3. Each record gives: CDR3 protein, CDR3 DNA, clone size, D gene, J gene, V gene, CDR3 length. The D gene is left open where the match is weak. The size field is filled for only some rows; it gives once, few, many or a size class.

CDR3 protein: CATSDFSNEQFF
CDR3 DNA: TGTGCCACCAGTGATTTTAGCAATGAGCAGTTCTTC
clone size: many
D gene: -
J gene: TRBJ2-1
V gene: TRBV24-1
CDR3 length: 12

CDR3 protein: CSAPSGRASETQYF
CDR3 DNA: TGCAGTGCGCCGAGCGGGAGGGCCTCAGAGACCCAGTACTTC
clone size: -
D gene: TRBD2
J gene: TRBJ2-5
V gene: TRBV20-1
CDR3 length: 14

CDR3 protein: CASSTGAYSYGYTF
CDR3 DNA: TGTGCCAGCAGTACAGGGGCCTATAGCTATGGCTACACCTTC
clone size: few
D gene: TRBD1
J gene: TRBJ1-2
V gene: TRBV28
CDR3 length: 14

CDR3 protein: CASSQAGARGYEQYF
CDR3 DNA: TGTGCCAGCAGCCAAGCTGGGGCTCGGGGCTACGAGCAGTACTTC
clone size: many
D gene: -
J gene: TRBJ2-7
V gene: TRBV3-1
CDR3 length: 15

CDR3 protein: CASDLGRQETQYF
CDR3 DNA: TGTGCCAGCGATCTGGGGCGACAAGAGACCCAGTACTTC
clone size: -
D gene: -
J gene: TRBJ2-5
V gene: TRBV6-1
CDR3 length: 13

CDR3 protein: CASSVTGARYEQYF
CDR3 DNA: TGTGCCAGCAGCGTAACGGGAGCTAGGTACGAGCAGTACTTC
clone size: few
D gene: -
J gene: TRBJ2-7
V gene: TRBV9
CDR3 length: 14

CDR3 protein: CASRRLAGVHEQYF
CDR3 DNA: TGTGCCAGCAGAAGACTAGCGGGAGTCCACGAGCAGTACTTC
clone size: many
D gene: TRBD2
J gene: TRBJ2-7
V gene: TRBV28
CDR3 length: 14

CDR3 protein: CSSYAGTANTGELFF
CDR3 DNA: TGCAGTTCTTATGCCGGGACAGCGAACACCGGGGAGCTGTTTTTT
clone size: many
D gene: TRBD1
J gene: TRBJ2-2
V gene: TRBV20-1
CDR3 length: 15

CDR3 protein: CASSPYPDRRVQETQYF
CDR3 DNA: TGTGCCAGCAGCCCCTACCCAGACAGGAGGGTTCAAGAGACCCAGTACTTC
clone size: -
D gene: -
J gene: TRBJ2-5
V gene: TRBV7-9
CDR3 length: 17

CDR3 protein: CASSEASGDRFNQPQHF
CDR3 DNA: TGTGCCAGCAGTGAAGCTTCGGGGGACAGGTTCAATCAGCCCCAGCATTTT
clone size: many
D gene: TRBD1
J gene: TRBJ1-5
V gene: TRBV2
CDR3 length: 17

CDR3 protein: CASSPGGVDTEAFF
CDR3 DNA: TGTGCCAGCAGCCCAGGGGGGGTGGACACTGAAGCTTTCTTT
clone size: many
D gene: TRBD1
J gene: TRBJ1-1
V gene: TRBV13
CDR3 length: 14

CDR3 protein: CASSQGQGVNTGELFF
CDR3 DNA: TGCGCCAGCAGCCAAGGACAGGGGGTCAACACCGGGGAGCTGTTTTTT
clone size: -
D gene: TRBD1
J gene: TRBJ2-2
V gene: TRBV4-1
CDR3 length: 16

CDR3 protein: CASSLGAGEQETQYF
CDR3 DNA: TGTGCCAGCAGCTTAGGGGCGGGGGAGCAAGAGACCCAGTACTTC
clone size: many
D gene: TRBD2
J gene: TRBJ2-5
V gene: TRBV11-2
CDR3 length: 15

CDR3 protein: CASRLGTANYGYTF
CDR3 DNA: TGTGCCAGCAGGCTCGGGACAGCTAACTATGGCTACACCTTC
clone size: many
D gene: TRBD1
J gene: TRBJ1-2
V gene: TRBV2
CDR3 length: 14

CDR3 protein: CSAPENGQGVYEQYF
CDR3 DNA: TGCAGTGCCCCGGAGAACGGACAGGGCGTCTACGAGCAGTACTTC
clone size: many
D gene: TRBD1
J gene: TRBJ2-7
V gene: TRBV20-1
CDR3 length: 15

CDR3 protein: CASSRSGTGHTEAFF
CDR3 DNA: TGTGCCAGCAGTAGATCTGGGACAGGGCACACTGAAGCTTTCTTT
clone size: many
D gene: TRBD1
J gene: TRBJ1-1
V gene: TRBV6-1
CDR3 length: 15

CDR3 protein: CASSEFASGTNEQFF
CDR3 DNA: TGTGCCAGCAGTGAATTCGCTAGCGGGACCAATGAGCAGTTCTTC
clone size: many
D gene: TRBD2
J gene: TRBJ2-1
V gene: TRBV2
CDR3 length: 15

CDR3 protein: CATQIGGRNSPLHF
CDR3 DNA: TGTGCCACCCAAATCGGGGGGCGAAATTCACCCCTCCACTTT
clone size: many
D gene: -
J gene: TRBJ1-6
V gene: TRBV2
CDR3 length: 14

CDR3 protein: CAISQDSFQETQYF
CDR3 DNA: TGTGCCATCAGTCAAGACAGCTTTCAAGAGACCCAGTACTTC
clone size: -
D gene: -
J gene: TRBJ2-5
V gene: TRBV10-3
CDR3 length: 14

CDR3 protein: CASRLGGTGSAEAFF
CDR3 DNA: TGTGCCAGCAGACTAGGGGGGACAGGGAGTGCTGAAGCTTTCTTT
clone size: -
D gene: TRBD1
J gene: TRBJ1-1
V gene: TRBV27
CDR3 length: 15

CDR3 protein: CASSFGEGNQPQHF
CDR3 DNA: TGTGCCAGCAGTTTCGGGGAAGGCAATCAGCCCCAGCATTTT
clone size: few
D gene: -
J gene: TRBJ1-5
V gene: TRBV12-3/TRBV12-4
CDR3 length: 14

CDR3 protein: CSVRSGGQNGNTIYF
CDR3 DNA: TGCAGTGTTAGGAGCGGGGGGCAAAATGGAAACACCATATATTTT
clone size: -
D gene: -
J gene: TRBJ1-3
V gene: TRBV20-1
CDR3 length: 15

CDR3 protein: CASETGGSYNEQFF
CDR3 DNA: TGTGCCAGCGAGACAGGGGGCTCCTACAATGAGCAGTTCTTC
clone size: many
D gene: TRBD1
J gene: TRBJ2-1
V gene: TRBV2
CDR3 length: 14

CDR3 protein: CASSPRSGGWDTEAFF
CDR3 DNA: TGTGCCAGCTCACCAAGATCCGGGGGGTGGGACACTGAAGCTTTCTTT
clone size: -
D gene: -
J gene: TRBJ1-1
V gene: TRBV18
CDR3 length: 16

CDR3 protein: CACRGTAGEQYF
CDR3 DNA: TGTGCCTGTCGCGGGACAGCGGGCGAGCAGTACTTC
clone size: many
D gene: -
J gene: TRBJ2-7
V gene: TRBV30
CDR3 length: 12

CDR3 protein: CASSLARGPRRETQYF
CDR3 DNA: TGTGCCAGCAGCTTAGCCAGGGGGCCACGTAGAGAGACCCAGTACTTC
clone size: many
D gene: TRBD1
J gene: TRBJ2-5
V gene: TRBV11-3
CDR3 length: 16

CDR3 protein: CASSLRGAGNTIYF
CDR3 DNA: TGTGCCAGCAGCTTACGAGGGGCTGGAAACACCATATATTTT
clone size: many
D gene: -
J gene: TRBJ1-3
V gene: TRBV7-8
CDR3 length: 14

CDR3 protein: CSARTDQGSANYGYTF
CDR3 DNA: TGCAGTGCTAGGACTGACCAGGGGAGCGCTAACTATGGCTACACCTTC
clone size: -
D gene: -
J gene: TRBJ1-2
V gene: TRBV20-1
CDR3 length: 16

CDR3 protein: CASKGFPTYEQYF
CDR3 DNA: TGTGCCAGCAAGGGCTTTCCTACCTACGAGCAGTACTTC
clone size: many
D gene: -
J gene: TRBJ2-7
V gene: TRBV27
CDR3 length: 13

CDR3 protein: CASAKTGAISGNTIYF
CDR3 DNA: TGTGCCAGCGCGAAAACAGGGGCCATCTCTGGAAACACCATATATTTT
clone size: many
D gene: TRBD1
J gene: TRBJ1-3
V gene: TRBV7-9
CDR3 length: 16

CDR3 protein: CASSDYRVTFSNFNEKLFF
CDR3 DNA: TGTGCCAGCAGTGACTACAGGGTCACCTTTTCGAACTTTAATGAAAAACTGTTTTTT
clone size: few
D gene: -
J gene: TRBJ1-4
V gene: TRBV2
CDR3 length: 19

CDR3 protein: CASSYSGTGHFEQYF
CDR3 DNA: TGTGCCAGCAGCTACTCCGGGACAGGGCATTTCGAGCAGTACTTC
clone size: -
D gene: TRBD1
J gene: TRBJ2-7
V gene: TRBV5-6
CDR3 length: 15

CDR3 protein: CSARRGDREWRAGELFF
CDR3 DNA: TGCAGTGCTAGACGGGGGGACAGGGAGTGGCGGGCCGGGGAGCTGTTTTTT
clone size: many
D gene: TRBD1
J gene: TRBJ2-2
V gene: TRBV20-1
CDR3 length: 17

CDR3 protein: CASSLGREYGYTF
CDR3 DNA: TGTGCCAGCAGTTTGGGCAGGGAGTATGGCTACACCTTC
clone size: many
D gene: -
J gene: TRBJ1-2
V gene: TRBV28
CDR3 length: 13

CDR3 protein: CSATPPFLYNEQFF
CDR3 DNA: TGCAGTGCTACGCCTCCTTTCCTCTACAATGAGCAGTTCTTC
clone size: -
D gene: -
J gene: TRBJ2-1
V gene: TRBV20-1
CDR3 length: 14

CDR3 protein: CASSLDSPDTQYF
CDR3 DNA: TGTGCCAGCAGCCTGGACAGTCCCGATACGCAGTATTTT
clone size: few
D gene: -
J gene: TRBJ2-3
V gene: TRBV7-6
CDR3 length: 13

CDR3 protein: CASSESGTPYEQYF
CDR3 DNA: TGTGCCAGCAGTGAAAGCGGCACCCCCTACGAGCAGTACTTC
clone size: many
D gene: -
J gene: TRBJ2-7
V gene: TRBV2
CDR3 length: 14

CDR3 protein: CASTRPGQSNQPQHF
CDR3 DNA: TGTGCCAGCACCCGCCCGGGACAGAGCAATCAGCCCCAGCATTTT
clone size: -
D gene: TRBD1
J gene: TRBJ1-5
V gene: TRBV6-2/TRBV6-3
CDR3 length: 15

CDR3 protein: CASSPTSGRVGELFF
CDR3 DNA: TGTGCCAGCAGCCCGACTAGCGGGAGGGTTGGGGAGCTGTTTTTT
clone size: -
D gene: TRBD2
J gene: TRBJ2-2
V gene: TRBV7-3
CDR3 length: 15

CDR3 protein: CASTPSGSLRETQYF
CDR3 DNA: TGTGCCAGCACCCCATCGGGCAGTTTGAGGGAGACCCAGTACTTC
clone size: many
D gene: -
J gene: TRBJ2-5
V gene: TRBV12-3/TRBV12-4
CDR3 length: 15

CDR3 protein: CSARALPYTEAFF
CDR3 DNA: TGCAGTGCTAGAGCTCTCCCGTACACTGAAGCTTTCTTT
clone size: many
D gene: -
J gene: TRBJ1-1
V gene: TRBV20-1
CDR3 length: 13

CDR3 protein: CASSRAPGLFNEQFF
CDR3 DNA: TGCGCCAGCAGCCGGGCTCCGGGACTCTTCAATGAGCAGTTCTTC
clone size: -
D gene: -
J gene: TRBJ2-1
V gene: TRBV4-1
CDR3 length: 15

CDR3 protein: CASSPTSGRTPYNEQFF
CDR3 DNA: TGTGCCAGCAGCCCGACTAGCGGGAGGACTCCCTACAATGAGCAGTTCTTC
clone size: once
D gene: TRBD2
J gene: TRBJ2-1
V gene: TRBV7-2
CDR3 length: 17

CDR3 protein: CASSQEGRVGGNSPLHF
CDR3 DNA: TGCGCCAGCAGCCAAGAGGGTAGGGTCGGTGGGAATTCACCCCTCCACTTT
clone size: -
D gene: -
J gene: TRBJ1-6
V gene: TRBV4-1
CDR3 length: 17

CDR3 protein: CASSLGGVKGKNIQYF
CDR3 DNA: TGTGCCAGCAGCTTAGGGGGGGTCAAGGGAAAAAACATTCAGTACTTC
clone size: -
D gene: -
J gene: TRBJ2-4
V gene: TRBV7-2
CDR3 length: 16

CDR3 protein: CASSFRGRSNQPQHF
CDR3 DNA: TGTGCCAGCAGTTTTAGAGGGAGAAGCAATCAGCCCCAGCATTTT
clone size: -
D gene: -
J gene: TRBJ1-5
V gene: TRBV12-3/TRBV12-4
CDR3 length: 15

CDR3 protein: CASSSSPRTLNTGELFF
CDR3 DNA: TGTGCCAGCAGCTCGTCACCCAGGACTCTGAACACCGGGGAGCTGTTTTTT
clone size: many
D gene: -
J gene: TRBJ2-2
V gene: TRBV7-6
CDR3 length: 17

CDR3 protein: CASSSTGEGYTF
CDR3 DNA: TGTGCCAGCAGTTCCACAGGGGAAGGCTACACCTTC
clone size: many
D gene: TRBD1
J gene: TRBJ1-2
V gene: TRBV6-1
CDR3 length: 12